Following are 23 T cell receptor beta chains from one sample sequenced in a study of T cell responses to AZD1222 COVID-19 vaccine. Assay: immunoSEQ multiplex PCR; the TCRdb copy retains only in-frame clones and omits some. The profile shows 80,000 to 90,000 clones, around nine tenths of them singletons. The specimen comprised peripheral blood, sampled 28 days after the second AZD1222 dose. The receptors shown here come from an adult who received the AZD1222 COVID-19 vaccine.

The genes are TRBV3-1 (or the pseudogene TRBV3-2) and TRBJ1-2, with 8 bases lining up with TRBD1. CDR3 length equals 13 residues. Germline assignment: CDR1 LGHDT and CDR2 YNNKEL (reference sequence). V shed 4 bases, J shed 6 bases, and the junction held 4 bases outside the gene matches. The chain's CDR3 is CASSRQGRNGYTF. CDR3 nucleotide sequence: TGTGCCAGCAGCCGACAGGGGAGAAATGGCTACACCTTC.

V and J are TRBV20-1 and TRBJ1-6, with no clear D. The CDR3 covers 13 residues. Germline lookup yields CDR1 DFQATT and CDR2 SNEGSKA (reference sequence). Deletions cut 3 bases from V and 8 bases from J, with 11 bases between. CDR3 in amino acids: CSASGHRDSPLHF. CDR3 coding DNA: TGCAGTGCTAGTGGTCATCGGGATTCACCCCTCCACTTT.

The rearrangement joins TRBV19 to TRBJ1-3; no reliable D call. This CDR3 is built from 15 residues. Looked up from germline, CDR1 is LNHDA and CDR2 is SQIVND (reference sequence). The V end was cut by 1 base, the J end by 0 bases, with 7 bases between. CDR3 amino acids: CASSIVHSSGNTIYF. The CDR3 DNA follows: TGTGCCAGTAGTATAGTCCACAGCTCTGGAAACACCATATATTTT.

The chain recombines TRBV7-2 with TRBJ2-3; no firm D call. Deletions cut 1 base from V and 3 bases from J, with 2 bases between. Per germline, CDR1 SGHTA and CDR2 FQGNSA. This CDR3 is 12 amino acids long. CDR3 in DNA: TGTGCCAGCAGCTTAGGTACAGATACGCAGTATTTT. Translation: CASSLGTDTQYF.

The V and J genes are TRBV5-5 and TRBJ2-3; D might be TRBD1 (5 bases). This CDR3 contains 14 residues. Germline values: CDR1 SGHKS, CDR2 YYEKEE (reference sequence). Trimming removed 2 bases from V and 4 bases from J, with 11 bases in between. CDR3 sequence (DNA): TGTGCCAGCAGCTTTACTCCAGGGCCAGATACGCAGTATTTT. Translation gives CASSFTPGPDTQYF.

V is TRBV2 and J is TRBJ2-7; 8 nucleotides match TRBD1. CDR1 is SNHLY and CDR2 is FYNNEI in the germline V gene. The V segment lost 4 bases and the J segment 0 bases; nucleotides outside the gene matches: 5. The CDR3 sequence is 15 residues long. CDR3 in amino acids: CASSVRQGFSYEQYF. CDR3 nucleotides: TGTGCCAGCAGTGTCCGACAGGGGTTCTCCTACGAGCAGTACTTC.

A single count supports this clone. This sequence joins TRBV20-1 and TRBJ2-1; TRBD2 matches 10 bases. The CDR3 covers 16 residues. Germline V gene data show CDR1 as DFQATT and CDR2 as SNEGSKA (reference sequence). Trimming removed 3 bases from V and 7 bases from J; junction bases left unmatched: 12. Here the CDR3 DNA reads TGCAGTGCTAGTATGGGGTCTAGCGGGGGTCGTAATGAGCAGTTCTTC. This encodes CSASMGSSGGRNEQFF.

This chain connects TRBV7-6 to TRBJ2-5; possible D gene TRBD2, 6 bases. V lost 5 bases and J 1 base, leaving 8 bases between the germline ends. The CDR3 runs 13 residues. From germline, CDR1 is SGHVS and CDR2 FNYEAQ. The CDR3 nucleotides read TGTGCCAGCAGCCCCGGGGGCCAAGAGACCCAGTACTTC. Translation: CASSPGGQETQYF. The full variable domain, its missing parts supplied by reference TRBV7-6 and TRBJ2-5, is GAGVSQSPRYKVTKRGQDVALRCDPISGHVSLYWYRQALGQGPEFLTYFNYEAQQDKSGLPNDRFSAERPEGSISTLTIQRTEQRDSAMYRCASSPGGQETQYFGPGTRLLVL.

This chain links TRBV11-2 with TRBJ2-5; D could derive from TRBD1 or TRBD2 (5 bases each). The germline V gene has CDR1 SGHAT and CDR2 FQNNGV. Deletions cut 5 bases from V and 4 bases from J, with 17 bases between. This CDR3 spans 15 amino acids. CDR3 sequence (DNA): TGTGCCAGCAGCCGAGGAGACACTGGGGGAGAGACCCAGTACTTC. Its protein product is CASSRGDTGGETQYF. The variable domain in full, with the rest retrieved from reference TRBV11-2 and TRBJ2-5, is EAGVAQSPRYKIIEKRQSVAFWCNPISGHATLYWYQQILGQGPKLLIQFQNNGVVDDSQLPKDRFSAERLKGVDSTLKIQPAKLEDSAVYLCASSRGDTGGETQYFGPGTRLLVL.

The V and J genes are TRBV5-8 and TRBJ1-4, with 7 bases that match TRBD1. Germline-derived CDR1 and CDR2 are SGHTS and YDEGEE. V dropped 4 bases and J dropped 2; count of bases not matched to a gene: 11. This CDR3 has 17 residues. DNA of the CDR3: TGTGCCAGCAGCCGCCGACAGGGAGTATCGACTAATGAAAAACTGTTTTTT. Translated, it gives CASSRRQGVSTNEKLFF.

The rearrangement uses TRBV5-1 and TRBJ1-2; D is possibly TRBD1 (5 bases). CDR1 and CDR2 from the germline V gene are SGHRS and YFSETQ. The CDR3 spans 14 residues. V was clipped by 2 bases and J by 5 bases, with 13 bases between them. The CDR3 DNA is TGCGCCAGCAGCTTTGGGGCTCAGGAGTATGGCTACACCTTC. Protein product: CASSFGAQEYGYTF. The whole variable domain, filled in from reference TRBV5-1 and TRBJ1-2, reads KAGVTQTPRYLIKTRGQQVTLSCSPISGHRSVSWYQQTPGQGLQFLFEYFSETQRNKGNFPGRFSGRQFSNSRSEMNVSTLELGDSALYLCASSFGAQEYGYTFGSGTRLTVV.

In this sample, this clone turned up once. The V call is TRBV6-6, the J call TRBJ2-2; TRBD1 agrees at 8 bases. Germline V gene lookup returns CDR1 MNHNY and CDR2 SVGAGI (reference sequence). The CDR3 runs 15 residues. Losses at the gene ends were 6 bases for V and 4 bases for J; bases not matched to a gene: 7. CDR3 sequence: CASRYRDRRTGELFF. For the CDR3, the DNA is TGTGCCAGCAGGTACCGGGACAGGCGCACCGGGGAGCTGTTTTTT.

V gene TRBV20-1 combines with J gene TRBJ1-6; TRBD1 is a possible D gene (5 bases). There are 15 residues in the CDR3. The V end was cut by 3 bases, the J end by 7 bases, with 16 bases between. Looked up from germline, CDR1 is DFQATT and CDR2 is SNEGSKA (reference sequence). The CDR3 DNA reads TGCAGTGCTAGTGACGCCCCGGGGCGGAATTCACCCCTCCACTTT. Residues: CSASDAPGRNSPLHF.

The V gene is TRBV7-3, the J gene TRBJ2-5; D might be TRBD1 (5 bases). This CDR3 contains 13 residues. V was shortened by 5 bases and J by 3 bases, with 10 bases between the two germline ends. Germline CDR1 and CDR2: SGHTA and FQGTGA. The CDR3 loop is CASSRGQEETQYF. CDR3 nucleotide sequence: TGTGCCAGCAGCCGCGGACAAGAAGAGACCCAGTACTTC.

The chain joins TRBV6-5 to TRBJ1-6, with 7 bases identical to TRBD1. The germline V gene encodes CDR1 MNHEY and CDR2 SVGAGI. Losses at the gene ends were 2 bases for V and 10 bases for J; bases not matched to a gene: 8. This CDR3 spans 15 amino acids. The CDR3 region has the DNA TGTGCCAGCAGTTACGGTGAGGGGGCCTTATCACCCCTCCACTTT. The encoded protein is CASSYGEGALSPLHF.

This clone was counted a single time. The chain employs TRBV2 and TRBJ1-6; D not certain. This CDR3 spans 12 amino acids. Germline CDR1 reads SNHLY; CDR2 reads FYNNEI. The V end was cut by 9 bases, the J end by 7 bases, with 10 bases between. CDR3 in DNA: TGTGCCAGAGGAAGTATGAATTCACCCCTCCACTTT. It is translated as CARGSMNSPLHF. The variable domain in full, with the rest retrieved from reference TRBV2 and TRBJ1-6, is EPEVTQTPSHQVTQMGQEVILRCVPISNHLYFYWYRQILGQKVEFLVSFYNNEISEKSEIFDDQFSVERPDGSNFTLKIRSTKLEDSAMYFCARGSMNSPLHFGNGTRLTVT.

The rearrangement links TRBV6-5 to TRBJ1-3, with TRBD1 identical over 7 bases. CDR3 size: 15 residues. Germline loops: CDR1 MNHEY, CDR2 SVGAGI. The J segment lost 0 bases and the V segment lost 5 bases, leaving 4 bases of the junction unmatched. The CDR3 reads CASSPQGFSGNTIYF. For the CDR3, the DNA is TGTGCCAGCAGTCCACAGGGGTTCTCTGGAAACACCATATATTTT.

This chain joins TRBV7-6 and TRBJ2-5; 12 bases line up with TRBD2. CDR1 SGHVS and CDR2 FNYEAQ come from the germline V gene. This CDR3 has 17 amino acids. Germline trimming cut 1 base from V and 4 bases from J; bases unmatched to any gene: 7. CDR3 region: CASSLGVLAGGLETQYF. The CDR3, as DNA: TGTGCCAGCAGCTTAGGAGTCCTAGCGGGGGGGCTAGAGACCCAGTACTTC. Full variable domain (rest looked up from reference TRBV7-6 and TRBJ2-5): GAGVSQSPRYKVTKRGQDVALRCDPISGHVSLYWYRQALGQGPEFLTYFNYEAQQDKSGLPNDRFSAERPEGSISTLTIQRTEQRDSAMYRCASSLGVLAGGLETQYFGPGTRLLVL.

This clone was observed a few times. V and J are TRBV28 and TRBJ2-5; the D gene is possibly TRBD1 (6 bases). The V end lost 7 bases, the J end lost 4 bases, and 16 bases lay between the germline ends. The CDR3 extends over 14 amino acids. Germline CDR1 MDHEN, CDR2 SYDVKM. The CDR3 sequence is CASTLVGGRETQYF. The CDR3 nucleotides are TGTGCCAGCACTCTCGTAGGGGGACGAGAGACCCAGTACTTC.

This sequence joins TRBV5-5 and TRBJ1-2; perhaps TRBD1 as D (6 bases). V lost 5 bases, J lost 0 bases, and 14 bases lay in between. Per the germline V gene, CDR1 is SGHKS and CDR2 is YYEKEE (reference sequence). This CDR3 comprises 15 residues. The CDR3, as DNA: TGTGCCAGCAGTTCGGGGGCAGGCGCTAACTATGGCTACACCTTC. It translates to CASSSGAGANYGYTF.

V usage is TRBV5-1 and J usage is TRBJ1-2, with a tentative D call TRBD1 (6 bases). CDR1 and CDR2 (germline): SGHRS, YFSETQ. The V gene lost 4 bases and the J gene lost 6 bases, with 19 bases spanning the gap. This CDR3 is built from 15 residues. CDR3 sequence: CASSRDTGLGDGYTF. CDR3 bases: TGCGCCAGCAGCCGGGATACAGGGCTTGGCGATGGCTACACCTTC.

V gene TRBV5-4 combines with J gene TRBJ2-5; D is unresolved. This CDR3 contains 14 residues. V was shortened by 0 bases and J by 2 bases, with 8 bases between the two germline ends. CDR1 SGHNT and CDR2 YYREEE come from the germline V gene (reference sequence). The CDR3 nucleotides read TGTGCCAGCAGCTTGGAGATAAAGCAAGAGACCCAGTACTTC. This sequence encodes CASSLEIKQETQYF.

The rearrangement uses TRBV23-1 and TRBJ1-1; TRBD1 is a possible D gene (5 bases). TRBV23-1 is sorted into the ORF group, with uncertain function. V lost 4 bases and J 7 bases, leaving 16 bases between the germline ends. The length of the CDR3 is 14 residues. The CDR3 sequence: CASSLQDGGGEAFF. For the CDR3, the DNA is TGCGCCAGCAGTCTCCAGGACGGGGGGGGTGAAGCTTTCTTT.